This entry lists 17 T cell receptor beta chains sequenced from one sample in a study of cytomegalovirus exposure and HLA in healthy donors. Primers: 60 Vbeta forward and 13 Jbeta reverse. Assay used: immunoSEQ multiplex PCR; TCRdb lists only in-frame clones, some missing. The table has about 150,000 clones, over 60% seen once; the top ten hold over 0.6%. The specimen was PBMCs. Every receptor here comes from a male donor in good health and CMV-seronegative.

This clone came up once. The V gene is TRBV15, the J gene TRBJ2-2; D could derive from TRBD1 or TRBD2 (7 bases each). The CDR3 length is 14 residues. CDR1 is LNHNV, CDR2 YYDKDF, per germline (reference sequence). The V gene lost 10 bases and the J gene lost 3 bases, with 15 bases spanning the gap. The CDR3 loop is CANRRGGDTGELFF. CDR3 bases: TGTGCCAACCGCAGGGGGGGAGACACCGGGGAGCTGTTTTTT. Full variable domain (outside the CDR3, taken from reference TRBV15 and TRBJ2-2): DAMVIQNPRYQVTQFGKPVTLSCSQTLNHNVMYWYQQKSSQAPKLLFHYYDKDFNNEADTPDNFQSRRPNTSFCFLDIRSPGLGDTAMYLCANRRGGDTGELFFGEGSRLTVL.

The chain combines TRBV5-6 with TRBJ2-7; TRBD2 matches 11 bases. Germline CDR1 and CDR2: SGHDT and YYEEEE. The CDR3 is 17 amino acids. V was clipped by 0 bases and J by 4 bases; unmatched bases: 9. The CDR3 DNA follows: TGTGCCAGCAGCTTGGAGGGGCGGGCTAGCGGGAGGTACGAGCAGTACTTC. This encodes CASSLEGRASGRYEQYF.

The genes are TRBV2 and TRBJ1-2; TRBD1 matches 9 bases. The CDR3 runs 14 residues. Looked up from germline, CDR1 is SNHLY and CDR2 is FYNNEI. V shed 4 bases, J shed 6 bases, and the junction held 6 bases outside the gene matches. The CDR3 nucleotides read TGTGCCAGCAGTGGGGACAGGGTCAGGGATGGCTACACCTTC. Its translation is CASSGDRVRDGYTF.

This clone was observed once. V usage is TRBV5-5 and J usage is TRBJ2-7; possible D gene TRBD2, 6 bases. V shed 2 bases and J shed 3 bases, with 12 bases lying between them. The germline gives CDR1 SGHKS, CDR2 YYEKEE (reference sequence). CDR3 size: 14 residues. The CDR3 DNA is TGTGCCAGCAGCTTAGGAGGGCCGAGCTACGAGCAGTACTTC. Translating it yields CASSLGGPSYEQYF.

The V gene is TRBV10-3, the J gene TRBJ2-3, with 9 bases matching TRBD2. Germline CDR1 ENHRY, CDR2 SYGVKD. The CDR3 consists of 15 residues. Trimming at V came to 5 bases and at J to 1 base, leaving 4 bases not matched to a gene. This CDR3 reads CAISPRTSGTDTQYF. The CDR3 DNA reads TGTGCCATCAGTCCACGGACTAGCGGCACAGATACGCAGTATTTT.

To note about this clone: A read error may account for a junction end that differs from germline. The chain links TRBV7-9 to TRBJ2-5; D is unresolved. Looked up from germline, CDR1 is SEHNR and CDR2 is FQNEAQ (reference sequence). The CDR3 is 11 amino acids. Here the CDR3 reads CSSSHQETQYF. The CDR3 DNA reads TGTTCCAGCAGTCATCAAGAGACCCAGTACTTC.

This clone was seen once. The CDR3 coding sequence is TGTGCCAGCAGCTTACGACAGGGCTATGGCTACACCTTC. Amino acid sequence: CASSLRQGYGYTF. The chain is built from TRBV7-2 and TRBJ1-2; TRBD1 matches 7 bases. Germline values: CDR1 SGHTA, CDR2 FQGNSA. The ends lost 2 bases at V and 4 bases at J; junction bases unmatched: 1. This CDR3 is built from 13 residues.

The rearrangement uses TRBV10-3 and TRBJ1-1, with 8 bases identical to TRBD1. The CDR3 has 16 residues. Germline trimming cut 4 bases from V and 1 base from J; bases unmatched to any gene: 8. Germline V gene lookup returns CDR1 ENHRY and CDR2 SYGVKD. CDR3 in DNA: TGTGCCATCAGTGGCCGGACAGGGAGTGAGAACACTGAAGCTTTCTTT. It is translated as CAISGRTGSENTEAFF.

This clone was seen a few times. The rearrangement links TRBV7-9 to TRBJ1-1; D remains unclear. V gave up 1 base and J gave up 0 bases, with 12 bases separating them. Germline V gives CDR1 SEHNR, CDR2 FQNEAQ (reference sequence). CDR3 size: 16 residues. CDR3 in DNA: TGTGCCAGCAGCTTAGTCAACTACCTCATGAACACTGAAGCTTTCTTT. Protein: CASSLVNYLMNTEAFF.

This rearrangement joins TRBV15 to TRBJ2-7; D might be TRBD1 (6 bases). Trimming cost V 1 base and J 1 base, with 17 bases left between them. In germline, CDR1 is LNHNV, CDR2 YYDKDF (reference sequence). The CDR3 has 17 residues. In DNA, the CDR3 is TGTGCCACCAGCAGAGTCAGGGGAAGTACGCGATCCTACGAGCAGTACTTC. Translating gives CATSRVRGSTRSYEQYF.

The genes are TRBV29-1 and TRBJ2-3, with 8 bases lining up with TRBD2. V shed 4 bases, J shed 11 bases, and the junction held 11 bases outside the gene matches. CDR3 length equals 13 residues. The germline gives CDR1 SQVTM, CDR2 ANQGSEA. This chain's CDR3 is CSVAGGPAEGQYF. The CDR3 coding sequence is TGCAGCGTTGCGGGGGGGCCGGCGGAAGGGCAGTATTTT.

V usage is TRBV5-4 and J usage is TRBJ2-7, with D perhaps TRBD1 (6 bases). This CDR3 region has 14 residues. V lost 7 bases, J lost 6 bases, and 20 bases lay in between. Germline V CDR1 and CDR2: SGHNT, YYREEE (reference sequence). The CDR3 region has the DNA TGTGCCAGCGCCCCTCAACGGCAGGGGAGCGAGCAGTACTTC. Amino acid sequence: CASAPQRQGSEQYF.

This sequence joins TRBV6-6 and TRBJ2-7; D call uncertain. This CDR3 spans 14 amino acids. Looked up from germline, CDR1 is MNHNY and CDR2 is SVGAGI (reference sequence). V lost 3 bases and J lost 2, with 11 bases in between. The CDR3, as DNA: TGTGCCAGCAGTTATCCCCCCTTAACCTACGAGCAGTACTTC. It is translated as CASSYPPLTYEQYF.

This chain uses TRBV19 with TRBJ1-4; the D is unclear. The germline V gene has CDR1 LNHDA and CDR2 SQIVND (reference sequence). The length of the CDR3 is 12 residues. V was trimmed by 7 bases and J by 5 bases, leaving 8 bases between them. CDR3 sequence reads: CASKRWNEKLFF. The CDR3 DNA reads TGTGCCAGTAAACGGTGGAATGAAAAACTGTTTTTT.

The CDR3 loop reads CASSYEGRQETQYF. As DNA, the CDR3 is TGTGCCAGCAGTTACGAGGGGAGGCAAGAGACCCAGTACTTC. V is TRBV6-5 and J is TRBJ2-5; D is possibly TRBD2 (6 bases). The CDR3 totals 14 residues. The germline V and J ends were trimmed by 2 bases and 2 bases, with 9 bases remaining between them. Germline assignment: CDR1 MNHEY and CDR2 SVGAGI.

The chain joins TRBV6-1 to TRBJ1-5; perhaps TRBD1 as D (5 bases). With 7 bases removed from V and 2 bases from J, the gap between germline ends came to 9 bases. The CDR3 totals 13 residues. Germline CDR1 and CDR2: MNHNS and SASEGT. The CDR3 reads CASTGRGNQPQHF. Here the CDR3 DNA reads TGTGCCAGCACGGGCAGGGGCAATCAGCCCCAGCATTTT.

The gene calls are TRBV5-1 and TRBJ1-1, with a possible D match to TRBD1 (6 bases). CDR3 length: 14 amino acids. Germline V gives CDR1 SGHRS, CDR2 YFSETQ. Trimming stripped 4 bases from V and 2 bases from J, with 12 bases between. In DNA form, the CDR3 reads TGCGCCAGCAGCCCCCGGACAGCTAACACTGAAGCTTTCTTT. It translates to CASSPRTANTEAFF.